A selection of T cell receptor beta chains follows, all from one sample in a study of blood T cell repertoires in COVID-19. Sequencing was performed with immunoSEQ multiplex PCR; in TCRdb, only in-frame clones are kept and a portion is missing. This sample has 250,000 or so clones, with approximately 86% found just once. Sequenced sample: peripheral blood. Receptors originate from a human donor in a cohort sampled during active COVID-19. The CDR3 runs from the conserved cysteine through the conserved F or W. A D gene is named only where the DNA matches it firmly. Some rows have no size entry. The others give once, few or many, or a class for an expanded clone.

CDR3 protein: CASSLTGENEKLFF
CDR3 DNA: TGTGCCAGCAGTTTAACAGGGGAAAATGAAAAACTGTTTTTT
CDR3 length: 14
clone size: .
V gene: TRBV28
D gene: TRBD1
J gene: TRBJ1-4

CDR3 protein: CASSPGRSNSPLHF
CDR3 DNA: TGTGCCAGCAGCCCAGGGCGGTCGAATTCACCCCTCCACTTT
CDR3 length: 14
clone size: few
V gene: TRBV7-9
D gene: .
J gene: TRBJ1-6

CDR3 protein: CASRPGQGTAGANVLTF
CDR3 DNA: TGCGCCAGCAGACCTGGACAGGGGACGGCTGGGGCCAACGTCCTGACTTTC
CDR3 length: 17
clone size: few
V gene: TRBV5-1
D gene: TRBD1
J gene: TRBJ2-6

CDR3 protein: CASSVRTSGIIEQFF
CDR3 DNA: TGTGCCAGCAGCGTCCGGACTAGCGGGATTATTGAGCAGTTCTTC
CDR3 length: 15
clone size: .
V gene: TRBV7-9
D gene: TRBD2
J gene: TRBJ2-1

CDR3 protein: CASSQGAHRVRETQYF
CDR3 DNA: TGCGCCAGCAGCCAGGGGGCTCACAGGGTTAGGGAGACCCAGTACTTC
CDR3 length: 16
clone size: .
V gene: TRBV4-1
D gene: .
J gene: TRBJ2-5

CDR3 protein: CASRAGVGTEAFF
CDR3 DNA: TGCGCCAGCAGGGCAGGGGTGGGCACTGAAGCTTTCTTT
CDR3 length: 13
clone size: .
V gene: TRBV10-2
D gene: .
J gene: TRBJ1-1

CDR3 protein: CASSLDRGDGYTF
CDR3 DNA: TGTGCCAGCAGCCTAGACAGGGGGGATGGCTACACCTTC
CDR3 length: 13
clone size: .
V gene: TRBV3-1/TRBV3-2
D gene: TRBD1
J gene: TRBJ1-2

CDR3 protein: CASSLSLPGLMSGYTF
CDR3 DNA: TGCGCCAGCAGCTTGAGTTTGCCAGGCCTAATGAGTGGCTACACCTTC
CDR3 length: 16
clone size: .
V gene: TRBV5-1
D gene: .
J gene: TRBJ1-2

CDR3 protein: CAWKRGAGNEQFF
CDR3 DNA: TGTGCCTGGAAGCGGGGGGCCGGCAATGAGCAGTTCTTC
CDR3 length: 13
clone size: .
V gene: TRBV30
D gene: TRBD2
J gene: TRBJ2-1

CDR3 protein: CASSPKPDRNSPLHF
CDR3 DNA: TGTGCCAGCTCACCAAAACCGGACAGAAATTCACCCCTCCACTTT
CDR3 length: 15
clone size: .
V gene: TRBV18
D gene: .
J gene: TRBJ1-6

CDR3 protein: CASSLQDTGELFF
CDR3 DNA: TGTGCCAGCAGTTTACAGGATACCGGGGAGCTGTTTTTT
CDR3 length: 13
clone size: .
V gene: TRBV12-3/TRBV12-4
D gene: .
J gene: TRBJ2-2

CDR3 protein: CASSVGQGLNQPQHF
CDR3 DNA: TGTGCCAGCAGCGTGGGACAGGGACTTAATCAGCCCCAGCATTTT
CDR3 length: 15
clone size: .
V gene: TRBV9
D gene: TRBD1
J gene: TRBJ1-5

CDR3 protein: CASSKEVQGASYTF
CDR3 DNA: TGTGCCAGCAGCAAAGAAGTACAGGGGGCGAGCTACACCTTC
CDR3 length: 14
clone size: .
V gene: TRBV21-1
D gene: .
J gene: TRBJ1-2

CDR3 protein: CASSQSPSYEQYF
CDR3 DNA: TGTGCCAGCAGCCAAAGCCCTTCCTACGAGCAGTACTTC
CDR3 length: 13
clone size: .
V gene: TRBV5-4
D gene: .
J gene: TRBJ2-7

CDR3 protein: CASRATTGVGYTF
CDR3 DNA: TGTGCCAGTAGAGCGACGACAGGGGTGGGCTACACCTTC
CDR3 length: 13
clone size: .
V gene: TRBV19
D gene: TRBD1
J gene: TRBJ1-2

CDR3 protein: CASRSDSLYGYTF
CDR3 DNA: TGTGCCAGCAGATCCGACAGCTTATATGGCTACACCTTC
CDR3 length: 13
clone size: .
V gene: TRBV6-6
D gene: .
J gene: TRBJ1-2

CDR3 protein: CASSQQGVNQPQHF
CDR3 DNA: TGTGCCAGCAGTCAACAGGGGGTCAATCAGCCCCAGCATTTT
CDR3 length: 14
clone size: few
V gene: TRBV6-6
D gene: TRBD1
J gene: TRBJ1-5

CDR3 protein: CASSLALAGGSVGEQYF
CDR3 DNA: TGCGCCAGCAGCTTGGCCCTAGCGGGAGGGTCGGTGGGTGAGCAGTACTTC
CDR3 length: 17
clone size: .
V gene: TRBV5-1
D gene: TRBD2
J gene: TRBJ2-7

CDR3 protein: CATSDRSYSNQPQHF
CDR3 DNA: TGTGCCACCAGTGACCGTAGTTATAGCAATCAGCCCCAGCATTTT
CDR3 length: 15
clone size: few
V gene: TRBV24-1
D gene: .
J gene: TRBJ1-5

CDR3 protein: CASANPGGTGETQYF
CDR3 DNA: TGTGCCAGCGCAAACCCGGGGGGAACCGGGGAGACCCAGTACTTC
CDR3 length: 15
clone size: .
V gene: TRBV18
D gene: TRBD2
J gene: TRBJ2-5

CDR3 protein: CASRLSSGANVLTF
CDR3 DNA: TGTGCCAGCAGACTATCCTCTGGGGCCAACGTCCTGACTTTC
CDR3 length: 14
clone size: few
V gene: TRBV7-9
D gene: .
J gene: TRBJ2-6

CDR3 protein: CASRGLAGDEQFF
CDR3 DNA: TGTGCCAGCAGGGGACTAGCGGGAGATGAGCAGTTCTTC
CDR3 length: 13
clone size: .
V gene: TRBV11-2
D gene: TRBD2
J gene: TRBJ2-1

CDR3 protein: CASLLGLAGGKSTDTQYF
CDR3 DNA: TGTGCCAGCCTACTAGGGCTAGCGGGAGGAAAATCCACAGATACGCAGTATTTT
CDR3 length: 18
clone size: .
V gene: TRBV7-9
D gene: TRBD2
J gene: TRBJ2-3

CDR3 protein: CASSSRQNYGYTF
CDR3 DNA: TGTGCCAGCAGTTCCCGACAGAACTATGGCTACACCTTC
CDR3 length: 13
clone size: .
V gene: TRBV27
D gene: .
J gene: TRBJ1-2

CDR3 protein: CATSEAGVSYEQYF
CDR3 DNA: TGTGCCACCAGTGAAGCGGGAGTTTCCTACGAGCAGTACTTC
CDR3 length: 14
clone size: .
V gene: TRBV24-1
D gene: TRBD2
J gene: TRBJ2-7

CDR3 protein: CASSRPTGGGTDTQYF
CDR3 DNA: TGTGCCAGCAGCCGACCTACAGGGGGCGGCACAGATACGCAGTATTTT
CDR3 length: 16
clone size: .
V gene: TRBV7-9
D gene: TRBD1
J gene: TRBJ2-3

CDR3 protein: CASSLLQGNQPQHF
CDR3 DNA: TGTGCCAGCAGCTTGTTACAAGGCAATCAGCCCCAGCATTTT
CDR3 length: 14
clone size: .
V gene: TRBV5-5
D gene: .
J gene: TRBJ1-5